The next 6 T cell receptor beta chains were all read from a single sample in a study of blood T cell repertoires in COVID-19. Repertoires were generated with immunoSEQ multiplex PCR, while TCRdb's copy carries only in-frame clones and drops some. This sample has a few hundred thousand clones, with less than 95% found just once. Sequenced input: PBMCs or T cells enriched from blood (not recorded which). The origin of the receptors is a man between 18 and 29 years old who had recovered from COVID-19.

The chain links TRBV3-1 (or the pseudogene TRBV3-2) to TRBJ1-5, with TRBD1 matching 9 bases. The CDR3 is 16 amino acids. Germline V gene data show CDR1 as LGHDT and CDR2 as YNNKEL (reference sequence). V shed 3 bases, J shed 6 bases, and the junction held 9 bases outside the gene matches. The CDR3 here is CASSQTLDRGLQPQHF. The CDR3, as DNA: TGTGCCAGCAGCCAGACCTTGGACAGGGGTCTTCAGCCCCAGCATTTT.

This chain uses TRBV19 with TRBJ1-4; tentatively, D is TRBD1 (5 bases). V was shortened by 7 bases and J by 1 base, with 22 bases between the two germline ends. The CDR3 extends over 18 amino acids. Germline-derived CDR1 and CDR2 are LNHDA and SQIVND (reference sequence). The CDR3, as DNA: TGTGCCAGTACCACCACCGCCCGATTGGGGCGAACTAATGAAAAACTGTTTTTT. Amino acid sequence: CASTTTARLGRTNEKLFF.

The rearrangement joins TRBV15 to TRBJ2-3; no definite D call. CDR1 is LNHNV and CDR2 is YYDKDF in the germline V gene (reference sequence). Trimming took 3 bases from V and 0 from J, leaving 7 bases between them. This CDR3 is built from 14 residues. The CDR3 is CATSRFPSTDTQYF. For the CDR3, the DNA is TGTGCCACCAGCAGGTTTCCTAGCACAGATACGCAGTATTTT. Full variable domain (missing parts from reference TRBV15 and TRBJ2-3): DAMVIQNPRYQVTQFGKPVTLSCSQTLNHNVMYWYQQKSSQAPKLLFHYYDKDFNNEADTPDNFQSRRPNTSFCFLDIRSPGLGDTAMYLCATSRFPSTDTQYFGPGTRLTVL.

The V call is TRBV28, the J call TRBJ1-5; D remains ambiguous. CDR1 and CDR2 (germline): MDHEN, SYDVKM. This CDR3 contains 15 residues. Trimming removed 5 bases at V and 2 bases at J, with 13 bases between. CDR3 region: CASSVGGGRNQPQHF. CDR3 DNA: TGTGCCAGCAGTGTGGGTGGTGGGCGCAATCAGCCCCAGCATTTT.

This chain joins TRBV27 and TRBJ2-5, with 7 bases fitting TRBD2. CDR1 is MNHEY, CDR2 SMNVEV, per germline (reference sequence). The CDR3 covers 14 residues. The V segment lost 4 bases and the J segment 4 bases; nucleotides outside the gene matches: 6. CDR3 amino acids: CASSSRGVTETQYF. The CDR3, as DNA: TGTGCCAGCAGTTCTCGGGGGGTCACAGAGACCCAGTACTTC.

This clone appeared once. The chain employs TRBV5-6 and TRBJ2-7, with D uncertain. The CDR3 is 12 residues long. Germline V gene sequence: CDR1 SGHDT, CDR2 YYEEEE. Between the trimmed V and J ends, which lost 1 base and 7 bases, there was a span of 9 bases. The CDR3, as DNA: TGTGCCAGCAGCTTGTACAGCAAGGAGCAGTACTTC. It translates to CASSLYSKEQYF.